This T cell receptor beta chain is from a study of cytomegalovirus exposure and HLA in healthy donors (dated by TCRdb to 2016 to 2017). General notes on the study: A later analysis indicated that the 130 or so validation repertoires were generated on the platform also employed for the approximately 690 repertoires of the first cohort. The study aimed to test whether cataloging public T cell receptors could reveal signatures of past pathogen exposure. Along with the roughly 710-subject first cohort, a separate validation cohort of over a hundred different subjects was used. To predict cytomegalovirus infection status, the study combined high-throughput TCR immunosequencing, statistical association of individual TCRs with disease status, and machine learning.

Separate from the approximately 670-subject first cohort, the validation cohort of roughly 110 subjects was the group to which the donors belonged. Concerning this clone: Its antigen is not yet known. No much larger clonotype is one base removed from it; base qualities were not supplied.

Library generation was performed with the immunoSEQ multiplex PCR assay. Per the authors' processing: A statistical classification framework was built to diagnose cytomegalovirus status from the catalog of TCR beta chain sequences. TCRdb limited this immuneACCESS table to in-frame rearrangements with V and J called. A share of clones is missing; checked studies link under half to unresolved V genes, and the rest is unexplained. V and J calls and clone size come straight from that table; D and trimming were deduced from the DNA. The table for this sample lists some 77,000 clones; roughly 94% of them were counted only once. The ten most abundant clones make up roughly 1.4% of the sample. General findings and caveats noted by the study authors: The classifier was reported to diagnose cytomegalovirus status with high specificity and sensitivity in both the original and validation cohorts. Subsequent analysis determined that TCRs grouped into clusters in the first cohort also showed a tendency toward co-occurrence across the 130 or so validation repertoires, and 94% of cluster scores exceeded 0. The study gave a list of under 200 TCR beta chains associated with cytomegalovirus. While some public TCRs were present in many individuals, most TCR sequences turned up only very rarely across donors. The authors suggested that the approach could potentially be extended to other disease states and immunological phenotypes. A few of the identified cytomegalovirus-associated TCR beta chains were confirmed in vitro to be specific for cytomegalovirus antigens. All 130 or so repertoires were used to score co-occurrence in the validation cohort in a later analysis, because that analysis had no HLA typing for the cohort.

This receptor was obtained from a man aged 18 to 35 in good health and CMV-seropositive. Sample: PBMCs.

Read as DNA, the sequence is TGTGCCAGCGGAGTGTGGGAGTCCGGAAACACCATATATTTT. This is translated as CASGVWESGNTIYF. Rearrangement joined TRBV19 to TRBJ1-3; a confident D gene designation cannot be given. The CDR3 has 14 amino acids, counting the end cysteine and phenylalanine. The kept DNA is CDR3 alone, 42 bases in frame from the first base. CDR1 and CDR2 are drawn from the germline V gene (reference sequence): LNHDA, SQIVND. At the junction V is shortened by 9 bases and J by 4 bases, with 16 bases in between.